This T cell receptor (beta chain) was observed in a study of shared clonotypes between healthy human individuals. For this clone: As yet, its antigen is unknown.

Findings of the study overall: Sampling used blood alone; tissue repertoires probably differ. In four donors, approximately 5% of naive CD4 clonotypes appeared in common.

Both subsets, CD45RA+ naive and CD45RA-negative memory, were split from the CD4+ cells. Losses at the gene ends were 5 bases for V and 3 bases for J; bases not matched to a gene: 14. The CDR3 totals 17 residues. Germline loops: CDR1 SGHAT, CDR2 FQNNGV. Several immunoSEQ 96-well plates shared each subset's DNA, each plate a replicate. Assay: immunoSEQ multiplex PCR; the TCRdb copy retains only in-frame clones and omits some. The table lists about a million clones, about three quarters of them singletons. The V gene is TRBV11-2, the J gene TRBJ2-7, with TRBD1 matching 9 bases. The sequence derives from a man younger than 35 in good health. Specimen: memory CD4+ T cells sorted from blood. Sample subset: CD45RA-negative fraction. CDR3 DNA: TGTGCCAGCAGCCCAAGATTACCGGGACAGGGTGTCTACGAGCAGTACTTC. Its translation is CASSPRLPGQGVYEQYF.